This T cell receptor (beta chain) was sequenced for a study of blood T cell repertoires in COVID-19. Here immunoSEQ multiplex PCR was the method, and the copy in TCRdb shows in-frame clones only, minus some. The sample lists approximately 450,000 clones, roughly nine tenths occurring once. Per the germline V gene, CDR1 is SGHNT and CDR2 is YYREEE (reference sequence). Trimming took 3 bases from V and 5 from J; bases not matched to a gene: 7. The CDR3 runs to 14 residues. This sequence originates from a man aged 30-40 years who had recovered from COVID-19. The rearrangement uses TRBV5-4 and TRBJ1-2, with TRBD1 matching 7 bases. Sequencing used PBMCs or T cells enriched from blood (not recorded which). This chain's CDR3 is CASSSTIQGYGYTF. CDR3 in DNA: TGTGCCAGCAGCTCAACTATACAGGGGTATGGCTACACCTTC. Complete variable domain (other parts from reference TRBV5-4 and TRBJ1-2): ETGVTQSPTHLIKTRGQQVTLRCSSQSGHNTVSWYQQALGQGPQFIFQYYREEENGRGNFPPRFSGLQFPNYSSELNVNALELDDSALYLCASSSTIQGYGYTFGSGTRLTVV.